The clone carrying this TCR beta chain appeared a single time. These data are taken from a study of blood T cell repertoires in COVID-19. Across the whole study: Specimens from acute and convalescent COVID-19 originated in the United States, Italy and Spain. Nucleic acid was either cDNA or gDNA, and it came from T cells, B-cell-depleted T cells, or PBMCs.

As originally analysed: Amplification with reference gene primers provided the estimates of nucleated cell counts. Clones were read by immunoSEQ multiplex PCR, and TCRdb kept only the in-frame ones, dropping some. V, J and clone size reflect that table, while D and trimming were determined from the DNA. Altogether over 200,000 clones are present, approximately 88% being singletons, with the ten largest covering under 7%. Germline trimming cut 4 bases from V and 0 bases from J; bases unmatched to any gene: 5. This CDR3 is built from 17 residues. Per germline, CDR1 SGHVS and CDR2 FNYEAQ. Source material: peripheral blood. The chain is built from TRBV7-6 and TRBJ1-3, with 11 positions matching TRBD1. This clonotype was sampled from a man aged 60 to 69 who had recovered from COVID-19. CDR3 in amino acids: CASSSRTGGISGNTIYF. The CDR3 bases are TGTGCCAGCAGCTCGAGGACAGGGGGCATCTCTGGAAACACCATATATTTT.